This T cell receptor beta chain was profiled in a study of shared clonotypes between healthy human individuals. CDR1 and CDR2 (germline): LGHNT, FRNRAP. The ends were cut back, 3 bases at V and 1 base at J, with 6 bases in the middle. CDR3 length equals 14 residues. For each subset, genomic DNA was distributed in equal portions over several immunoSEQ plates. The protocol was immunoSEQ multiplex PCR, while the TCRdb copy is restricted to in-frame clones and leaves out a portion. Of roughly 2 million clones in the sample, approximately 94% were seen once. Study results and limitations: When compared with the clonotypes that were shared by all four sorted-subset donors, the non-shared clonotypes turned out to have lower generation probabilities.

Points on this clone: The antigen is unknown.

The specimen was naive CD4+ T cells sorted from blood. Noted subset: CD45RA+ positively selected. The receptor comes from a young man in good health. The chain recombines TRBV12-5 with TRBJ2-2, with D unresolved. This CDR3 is CASGFGKNTGELFF. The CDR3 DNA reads TGTGCTAGTGGTTTTGGGAAGAACACCGGGGAGCTGTTTTTT.